A selection of T cell receptor beta chains follows, all from one sample in a study of cytomegalovirus exposure and HLA in healthy donors. Data came from immunoSEQ multiplex PCR; TCRdb stores just in-frame clones and leaves some out. The data hold approximately 100,000 clones, with around 77% observed a single time. What was sequenced was PBMCs. These receptor sequences come from a man aged 35-49 years in good health and CMV-seropositive. CDR3s include the opening cysteine and the closing phenylalanine or tryptophan. D genes are given only for firm matches. A clone size is listed for some rows: how often the clone was seen (once, few, many), or a class if it is expanded.

d_gene: TRBD2; abundance: -; j_gene: TRBJ2-7; v_gene: TRBV6-1; CDR3aa: CASSKGTSGGPWSYEQYF; CDR3nt: TGTGCCAGCAGTAAAGGGACTAGCGGGGGGCCCTGGTCCTACGAGCAGTACTTC
d_gene: -; abundance: -; j_gene: TRBJ1-2; v_gene: TRBV2; CDR3aa: CASSERLLYGYTF; CDR3nt: TGTGCCAGCAGTGAGAGGCTGCTCTATGGCTACACCTTC
d_gene: TRBD2; abundance: -; j_gene: TRBJ2-7; v_gene: TRBV6-6; CDR3aa: CASTSGLAVYEQYF; CDR3nt: TGTGCCAGCACCTCGGGACTAGCGGTGTACGAGCAGTACTTC
d_gene: -; abundance: once; j_gene: TRBJ1-5; v_gene: TRBV25-1; CDR3aa: CASSARDSQGDGQPQHF; CDR3nt: TGTGCCAGCAGTGCCCGGGACTCCCAGGGAGATGGGCAGCCCCAGCATTTT
d_gene: -; abundance: -; j_gene: TRBJ2-4; v_gene: TRBV28; CDR3aa: CASSLEGNIQYF; CDR3nt: TGTGCCAGCAGTTTGGAGGGGAACATTCAGTACTTC
d_gene: -; abundance: few; j_gene: TRBJ2-1; v_gene: TRBV11-2; CDR3aa: CASSARRGRDYNEQFF; CDR3nt: TGTGCCAGCAGCGCGCGGCGGGGTAGAGACTACAATGAGCAGTTCTTC
d_gene: TRBD1; abundance: -; j_gene: TRBJ2-5; v_gene: TRBV7-2; CDR3aa: CASSLTGRQETQYF; CDR3nt: TGTGCCAGCAGCCTGACAGGGCGGCAAGAGACCCAGTACTTC
d_gene: -; abundance: -; j_gene: TRBJ1-6; v_gene: TRBV6-5; CDR3aa: CASTLCYNSPLHF; CDR3nt: TGTGCCAGCACCCTATGCTATAATTCACCCCTCCACTTT
d_gene: -; abundance: once; j_gene: TRBJ1-6; v_gene: TRBV19; CDR3aa: CASRPGVGNSPLHF; CDR3nt: TGTGCCAGTAGGCCCGGGGTCGGTAATTCACCCCTCCACTTT
d_gene: TRBD1; abundance: -; j_gene: TRBJ1-2; v_gene: TRBV4-3; CDR3aa: CASSQEVRKGARYGYTF; CDR3nt: TGCGCCAGCAGCCAAGAGGTGAGAAAGGGGGCGCGATATGGCTACACCTTC
d_gene: TRBD1; abundance: few; j_gene: TRBJ1-4; v_gene: TRBV7-2; CDR3aa: CASSTQTGGGGGKLFF; CDR3nt: TGTGCCAGCAGCACACAGACAGGGGGCGGGGGGGGAAAACTGTTTTTT
d_gene: TRBD1; abundance: few; j_gene: TRBJ1-6; v_gene: TRBV5-5; CDR3aa: CASSGTGGSPLHF; CDR3nt: TGTGCCAGCAGCGGGACAGGGGGATCACCCCTCCACTTT
d_gene: TRBD1; abundance: -; j_gene: TRBJ1-4; v_gene: TRBV2; CDR3aa: CASSAMAGTDNEKLFF; CDR3nt: TGTGCCAGCAGTGCCATGGCCGGGACAGATAATGAAAAACTGTTTTTT
d_gene: -; abundance: -; j_gene: TRBJ1-1; v_gene: TRBV7-2; CDR3aa: CASIPRDTEAFF; CDR3nt: TGTGCCAGCATCCCACGGGACACTGAAGCTTTCTTT
d_gene: -; abundance: -; j_gene: TRBJ1-2; v_gene: TRBV4-1; CDR3aa: CASSQDSPLRGYTF; CDR3nt: TGCGCCAGCAGCCAAGATTCCCCCTTGAGGGGCTACACCTTC
d_gene: TRBD2; abundance: -; j_gene: TRBJ2-4; v_gene: TRBV7-8; CDR3aa: CASSLVRVVTGTSGGGLDF; CDR3nt: TGTGCCAGCAGCTTAGTCCGGGTCGTAACCGGGACTAGCGGGGGGGGTCTAGACTTC
d_gene: -; abundance: -; j_gene: TRBJ1-1; v_gene: TRBV7-6; CDR3aa: CASSLQQGGTEAFF; CDR3nt: TGTGCCAGCAGCTTGCAACAAGGGGGCACTGAAGCTTTCTTT
d_gene: -; abundance: few; j_gene: TRBJ2-2; v_gene: TRBV7-6; CDR3aa: CASSLTTNTGELFF; CDR3nt: TGTGCCAGCAGCTTAACGACTAACACCGGGGAGCTGTTTTTT
d_gene: -; abundance: -; j_gene: TRBJ2-2; v_gene: TRBV7-8; CDR3aa: CASSLGAGRFGELFF; CDR3nt: TGTGCCAGCAGCTTAGGGGCAGGGAGGTTCGGGGAGCTGTTTTTT
d_gene: TRBD2; abundance: -; j_gene: TRBJ2-4; v_gene: TRBV19; CDR3aa: CASRPGGENIQYF; CDR3nt: TGTGCCAGTAGGCCGGGGGGGGAGAACATTCAGTACTTC
d_gene: -; abundance: -; j_gene: TRBJ1-6; v_gene: TRBV7-2; CDR3aa: CASSLPPSPLHF; CDR3nt: TGTGCCAGCAGCCTCCCCCCCTCACCCCTCCACTTT
d_gene: -; abundance: -; j_gene: TRBJ1-2; v_gene: TRBV19; CDR3aa: CASSIGEANYGYTF; CDR3nt: TGTGCCAGTAGTATCGGGGAAGCTAACTATGGCTACACCTTC
d_gene: TRBD1; abundance: -; j_gene: TRBJ1-2; v_gene: TRBV5-1; CDR3aa: CASSLDRGYGYTF; CDR3nt: TGCGCCAGCAGCTTGGACAGGGGCTATGGCTACACCTTC
d_gene: TRBD1; abundance: -; j_gene: TRBJ1-2; v_gene: TRBV19; CDR3aa: CASSAGGYGYTF; CDR3nt: TGTGCCAGTAGTGCAGGGGGCTATGGCTACACCTTC
d_gene: TRBD1; abundance: few; j_gene: TRBJ1-2; v_gene: TRBV28; CDR3aa: CASSSTYRGANYGYTF; CDR3nt: TGTGCCAGCAGTTCCACATACAGGGGAGCCAACTATGGCTACACCTTC
d_gene: -; abundance: -; j_gene: TRBJ2-3; v_gene: TRBV4-2; CDR3aa: CASRGAADTQYF; CDR3nt: TGTGCCAGCAGAGGTGCGGCAGATACGCAGTATTTT
d_gene: -; abundance: once; j_gene: TRBJ2-5; v_gene: TRBV28; CDR3aa: CASSLLTAGQETQYF; CDR3nt: TGTGCCAGCAGTTTGCTGACTGCGGGTCAAGAGACCCAGTACTTC
d_gene: -; abundance: -; j_gene: TRBJ2-7; v_gene: TRBV7-3; CDR3aa: CASSFNIRSEQYF; CDR3nt: TGTGCCAGCAGCTTCAACATTAGGAGCGAGCAGTACTTC
d_gene: -; abundance: -; j_gene: TRBJ2-7; v_gene: TRBV11-2; CDR3aa: CASRSSSEQYF; CDR3nt: TGTGCCAGCAGATCTAGTAGCGAGCAGTACTTC
d_gene: -; abundance: -; j_gene: TRBJ2-7; v_gene: TRBV14; CDR3aa: CASSQGEFSYEQYF; CDR3nt: TGTGCCAGCAGCCAAGGAGAATTCTCCTACGAGCAGTACTTC
d_gene: -; abundance: few; j_gene: TRBJ2-5; v_gene: TRBV15; CDR3aa: CATSRDPRYRYQETQYF; CDR3nt: TGTGCCACCAGCAGAGATCCACGCTATCGGTACCAAGAGACCCAGTACTTC
d_gene: -; abundance: once; j_gene: TRBJ2-6; v_gene: TRBV9; CDR3aa: CASSTTGSGANVLTF; CDR3nt: TGTGCCAGCAGCACTACAGGGTCTGGGGCCAACGTCCTGACTTTC
d_gene: -; abundance: -; j_gene: TRBJ2-7; v_gene: TRBV18; CDR3aa: CASSTTPPGPTHEQYF; CDR3nt: TGTGCCAGCTCAACCACCCCCCCAGGGCCCACCCACGAGCAGTACTTC
d_gene: TRBD2; abundance: -; j_gene: TRBJ2-7; v_gene: TRBV13; CDR3aa: CASSTGRGAIYEQYF; CDR3nt: TGTGCCAGCAGCACGGGGCGGGGGGCGATCTACGAGCAGTACTTC
d_gene: -; abundance: -; j_gene: TRBJ2-3; v_gene: TRBV21-1; CDR3aa: CASSKGGRGADTQYF; CDR3nt: TGTGCCAGCAGCAAAGGGGGAAGGGGTGCAGATACGCAGTATTTT
d_gene: -; abundance: few; j_gene: TRBJ1-6; v_gene: TRBV27; CDR3aa: CASRETNHYNSPLHF; CDR3nt: TGTGCCAGCAGAGAGACAAACCACTATAATTCACCCCTCCACTTT
d_gene: TRBD2; abundance: -; j_gene: TRBJ2-3; v_gene: TRBV27; CDR3aa: CASSRIAGGPDTQYF; CDR3nt: TGTGCCAGCAGTCGAATAGCGGGGGGCCCAGATACGCAGTATTTT
d_gene: -; abundance: -; j_gene: TRBJ2-1; v_gene: TRBV6-1; CDR3aa: CASSPVSYNEQFF; CDR3nt: TGTGCCAGCAGTCCAGTCAGTTACAATGAGCAGTTCTTC
d_gene: -; abundance: -; j_gene: TRBJ1-5; v_gene: TRBV19; CDR3aa: CASHEGRINQPQHF; CDR3nt: TGTGCCAGTCACGAGGGCAGGATCAATCAGCCCCAGCATTTT
d_gene: TRBD1; abundance: -; j_gene: TRBJ2-5; v_gene: TRBV10-3; CDR3aa: CAISGSTGGGETQYF; CDR3nt: TGTGCCATCAGTGGGAGTACAGGGGGCGGGGAGACCCAGTACTTC
d_gene: -; abundance: -; j_gene: TRBJ2-7; v_gene: TRBV14; CDR3aa: CASRPTAYEQYF; CDR3nt: TGTGCCAGCAGGCCCACGGCCTACGAGCAGTACTTC
d_gene: -; abundance: many; j_gene: TRBJ1-3; v_gene: TRBV28; CDR3aa: CASSPGAVRSGNTIYF; CDR3nt: TGTGCCAGCAGTCCAGGGGCAGTTCGCTCTGGAAACACCATATATTTT
d_gene: -; abundance: few; j_gene: TRBJ2-1; v_gene: TRBV28; CDR3aa: CASRWHAYNEQFF; CDR3nt: TGTGCCAGCAGATGGCACGCCTACAATGAGCAGTTCTTC
d_gene: -; abundance: -; j_gene: TRBJ1-3; v_gene: TRBV28; CDR3aa: CASSSSQFGIYF; CDR3nt: TGTGCCAGCAGTTCATCTCAGTTTGGCATATATTTT
d_gene: -; abundance: -; j_gene: TRBJ1-1; v_gene: TRBV7-3; CDR3aa: CASSPSGTTKAFF; CDR3nt: TGTGCCAGCAGTCCATCCGGGACAACCAAAGCTTTCTTT
d_gene: -; abundance: -; j_gene: TRBJ2-7; v_gene: TRBV4-1; CDR3aa: CASSQVNSQFMEQYF; CDR3nt: TGCGCCAGCAGCCAAGTCAACAGCCAATTCATGGAGCAGTACTTC
d_gene: TRBD2; abundance: -; j_gene: TRBJ2-1; v_gene: TRBV2; CDR3aa: CAWRGSLHEQFF; CDR3nt: TGTGCCTGGCGGGGGTCCCTCCATGAGCAGTTCTTC
d_gene: TRBD1; abundance: -; j_gene: TRBJ1-2; v_gene: TRBV2; CDR3aa: CASRVGDSYGYTF; CDR3nt: TGTGCCAGCAGGGTCGGGGACAGCTATGGCTACACCTTC
d_gene: -; abundance: -; j_gene: TRBJ2-7; v_gene: TRBV7-6; CDR3aa: CASSLKVPGTSNYEQYF; CDR3nt: TGTGCCAGCAGCTTAAAAGTTCCGGGGACAAGTAACTACGAGCAGTACTTC
d_gene: -; abundance: -; j_gene: TRBJ2-5; v_gene: TRBV7-9; CDR3aa: CASSLVRQGLETQYF; CDR3nt: TGTGCCAGCAGCTTAGTCAGGCAGGGACTAGAGACCCAGTACTTC
d_gene: TRBD1; abundance: -; j_gene: TRBJ2-1; v_gene: TRBV4-3; CDR3aa: CASSQNILQGESAFSYNEQFF; CDR3nt: TGCGCCAGCAGCCAAAATATACTCCAGGGGGAAAGTGCGTTCAGTTACAATGAGCAGTTCTTC
d_gene: TRBD1; abundance: -; j_gene: TRBJ2-7; v_gene: TRBV6-1; CDR3aa: CASSEETGGVPEQYF; CDR3nt: TGTGCCAGCAGTGAGGAAACAGGGGGTGTTCCCGAGCAGTACTTC
d_gene: -; abundance: -; j_gene: TRBJ2-7; v_gene: TRBV5-1; CDR3aa: CASSLDGVGALSYEQYF; CDR3nt: TGCGCCAGCAGCTTGGATGGCGTGGGGGCCCTCTCCTACGAGCAGTACTTC
d_gene: TRBD2; abundance: -; j_gene: TRBJ2-1; v_gene: TRBV7-2; CDR3aa: CASSSQPGLAGGEQFF; CDR3nt: TGTGCCAGCAGCTCCCAACCGGGACTAGCGGGTGGTGAGCAGTTCTTC
d_gene: TRBD2; abundance: -; j_gene: TRBJ2-1; v_gene: TRBV2; CDR3aa: CASSAGTSGGWGEQFF; CDR3nt: TGTGCCAGCAGTGCCGGGACTAGCGGGGGGTGGGGTGAGCAGTTCTTC